This T cell receptor beta chain was identified in a study of shared clonotypes between healthy human individuals (dated by TCRdb to 2018 to 2021). For the study in its entirety: The cohort comprised two women and three men aged 18 to 49 years. Blood TCR repertoires of a handful of healthy adults were deeply sequenced to estimate repertoire size and the extent of clonotype sharing between individuals. Different laboratories and diverse techniques were used to prepare libraries and sequence TCR repertoires, to increase sequencing depth and limit assay-specific biases. Per donor, three plates each were used for CD4 naive and CD4 memory, two for CD8 naive, and one for CD8 memory. Per donor, leukapheresis produced somewhere between about 0.8 and 9 billion PBMCs. Here is what the overall study found, with its caveats: Larger estimated clonotype richness was generally found for naive subsets than for memory subsets. The genetic and exposure-history diversity represented was limited by the small number of donors. Even with the large sequencing depth, rarefaction of the sorted-subset datasets indicated that sequencing was incomplete. Only blood was sampled, and tissue TCR repertoires likely differ from those in blood. Sharing across a few donors was observed for roughly 5% of naive CD4, less than 4% of naive CD8, around 2.5% of memory CD4, and roughly 0.4% of memory CD8 clonotypes. Based on pairwise subsampling, the degree of clonotype sharing among donors was expected to be affected by sequencing depth. Higher generation probabilities were observed for clonotypes shared by all four sorted-subset donors than for non-shared clonotypes.

Based on the germline V gene, the CDR1 and CDR2 sequences are SGHVS and FNYEAQ. The germline ends are 16 bases apart after V is trimmed by 9 bases and J by 5 bases. Counted from cysteine to phenylalanine, this CDR3 has 13 amino acids. Just CDR3 DNA is preserved here, 39 bases in frame from base 1. Using the deep immunoSEQ assay, multiplex PCR amplified TCR CDR3 regions from genomic DNA. Genomic DNA extracted from each cell subset was distributed evenly over all wells of several immunoSEQ 96-well plates, and each plate served as one replicate. For sorted subsets, about 210 ng of genomic DNA, equivalent to 25,000 to 35,000 T cell genomes, went into each replicate PCR. Purified libraries were quantified with a Qubit 3.0 fluorometer, sized on a Bioanalyzer 2100, and re-quantified with the KAPA Library Quantification kit. Every immunoSEQ 96-well plate was sequenced on a dedicated single-read 150-cycle Illumina NextSeq 550 flow cell. On the study's bioinformatics: Because the immunoSEQ output held only junctional sequences and lacked quality scores, the filtering could not match the filtering applied to full-length reads. Sequences were annotated with PyIR, a Python wrapper for IgBLAST v1.9, and V/J genes and CDR3 were assigned using IMGT germline references. Any read was removed if the V/J assignment was weak (E-value above 1e-6), the CDR3 was missing, or the read contained stop codons, out-of-frame junctions, or ambiguous translated residues. A V3J clonotype was defined by an identical inferred V gene, J gene, and CDR3 amino acid sequence. To compute the percentage overlap between repertoires, the number of shared unique clonotypes was divided by the size of the smaller repertoire. Richness of each repertoire was evaluated using RTK rarefaction, the Chao1 estimator, and Recon v2.1 estimates of unobserved clonotypes. For all TCRbeta clonotypes obtained by the gDNA method from a handful of donors, generation probabilities were computed with OLGA. The table comes from immuneACCESS by way of TCRdb, which keeps in-frame sequences with V and J called. Part of the clones is missing from these tables; in studies checked, under half for an unresolved V gene and the rest for unknown reasons. V, J and clone size reflect that table, while D and trimming were determined from the DNA. Counted in this sample were about 2.2 million clones; 85% to 95% of them appeared once. Together, the top ten hold 1.5% to 2% of the sample.

CD8 naive samples were obtained by positive selection for CCR7 among CD45RO-negative cells, yielding a CD45RA+CCR7+ population from which TemRA cells were excluded. Healthy HIV-negative adults with no recently reported acute infections or vaccinations were included as donors. Every donor was a Caucasian adult living in Nashville, Tennessee, USA. Blood was obtained by leukapheresis, after which PBMCs were separated by Ficoll-Histopaque density gradient centrifugation and cryopreserved in liquid nitrogen vapor phase. Analytical flow cytometry was used to check the purity and quantity of each magnetically sorted T cell population. From each sorted fraction, genomic DNA was isolated and quantified by UV absorbance on a Nanodrop 2000c. Turning to this clone: The antigen this receptor binds is unknown. One base away there is no much larger clone; base qualities are not given.

The TCR sequence derives from a man aged 18 to 35 in good health. Some clones in this sample may be carry-over from other donors' samples. Rearrangement joined TRBV7-6 to TRBJ1-1; matching of 5 bases hints at TRBD1 as the D gene. Sequencing used naive CD8+ T cells from PBMCs. The cell subset or site label, read with the paper, signifies: CD45RA+CCR7+. At the DNA level, the sequence is TGTGCCAGTCGAGGCGGGGGAGGTACTGAAGCTTTCTTT. This sequence encodes CASRGGGGTEAFF. Where the CDR3 stops, the reference TRBV7-6 and TRBJ1-1 genes take over; the full variable domain is GAGVSQSPRYKVTKRGQDVALRCDPISGHVSLYWYRQALGQGPEFLTYFNYEAQQDKSGLPNDRFSAERPEGSISTLTIQRTEQRDSAMYRCASRGGGGTEAFFGQGTRLTVV.